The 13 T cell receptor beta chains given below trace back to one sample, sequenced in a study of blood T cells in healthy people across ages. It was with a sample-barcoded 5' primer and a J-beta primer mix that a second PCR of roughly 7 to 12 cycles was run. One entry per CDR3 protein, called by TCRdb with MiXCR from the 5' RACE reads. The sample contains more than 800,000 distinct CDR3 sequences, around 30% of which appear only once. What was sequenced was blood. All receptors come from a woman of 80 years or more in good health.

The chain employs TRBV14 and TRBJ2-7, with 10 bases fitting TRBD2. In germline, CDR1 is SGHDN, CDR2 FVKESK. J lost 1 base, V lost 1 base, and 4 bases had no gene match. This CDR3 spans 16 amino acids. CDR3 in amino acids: CASSQGSGGTSYEQYF. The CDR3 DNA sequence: TGTGCCAGCAGCCAAGGTAGCGGGGGGACGTCCTACGAGCAGTACTTC. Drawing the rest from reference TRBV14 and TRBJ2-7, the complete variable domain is EAGVTQFPSHSVIEKGQTVTLRCDPISGHDNLYWYRRVMGKEIKFLLHFVKESKQDESGMPNNRFLAERTGGTYSTLKVQPAELEDSGVYFCASSQGSGGTSYEQYFGPGTRLTVT.

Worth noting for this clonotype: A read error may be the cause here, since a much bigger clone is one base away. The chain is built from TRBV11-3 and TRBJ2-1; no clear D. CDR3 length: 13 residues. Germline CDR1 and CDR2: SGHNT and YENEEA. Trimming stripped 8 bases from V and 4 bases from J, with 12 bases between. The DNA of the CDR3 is TGTGCCAGCGGCGTCGACCGATACAATGAGCAGTTCTTC. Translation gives CASGVDRYNEQFF.

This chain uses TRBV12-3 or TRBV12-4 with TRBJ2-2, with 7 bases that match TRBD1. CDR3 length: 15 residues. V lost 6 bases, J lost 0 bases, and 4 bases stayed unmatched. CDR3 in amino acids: CASRGGSSNTGELFF. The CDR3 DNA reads TGTGCCAGCAGAGGGGGCTCGTCGAACACCGGGGAGCTGTTTTTT.

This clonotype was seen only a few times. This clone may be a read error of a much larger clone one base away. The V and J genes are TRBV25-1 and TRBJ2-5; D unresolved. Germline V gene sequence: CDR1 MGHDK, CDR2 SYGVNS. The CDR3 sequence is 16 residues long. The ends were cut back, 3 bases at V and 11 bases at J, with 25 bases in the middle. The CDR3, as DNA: TGTGCCAGCAGTGACTCCGGGCGGATTCCCGACAATGAGCAGTACTTC. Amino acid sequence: CASSDSGRIPDNEQYF.

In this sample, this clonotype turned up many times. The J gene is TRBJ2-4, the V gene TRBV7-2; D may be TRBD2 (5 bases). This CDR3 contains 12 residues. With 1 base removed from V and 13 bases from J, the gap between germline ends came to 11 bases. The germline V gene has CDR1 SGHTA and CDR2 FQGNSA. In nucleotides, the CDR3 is TGTGCCAGCAGCTTAGATGGTGGGGAGCAGTACTTC. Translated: CASSLDGGEQYF. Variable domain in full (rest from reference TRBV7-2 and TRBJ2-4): GAGVSQSPSNKVTEKGKDVELRCDPISGHTALYWYRQSLGQGLEFLIYFQGNSAPDKSGLPSDRFSAERTGGSVSTLTIQRTQQEDSAVYLCASSLDGGEQYFGAGTRLSVL.

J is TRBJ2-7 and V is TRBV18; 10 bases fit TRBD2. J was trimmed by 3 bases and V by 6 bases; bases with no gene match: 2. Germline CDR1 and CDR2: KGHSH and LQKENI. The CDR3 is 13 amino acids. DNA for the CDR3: TGTGCCAGCTCTCTAGCGGGGGTCTACGAGCAGTACTTC. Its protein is CASSLAGVYEQYF. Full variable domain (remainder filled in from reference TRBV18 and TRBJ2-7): NAGVMQNPRHLVRRRGQEARLRCSPMKGHSHVYWYRQLPEEGLKFMVYLQKENIIDESGMPKERFSAEFPKEGPSILRIQQVVRGDSAAYFCASSLAGVYEQYFGPGTRLTVT.

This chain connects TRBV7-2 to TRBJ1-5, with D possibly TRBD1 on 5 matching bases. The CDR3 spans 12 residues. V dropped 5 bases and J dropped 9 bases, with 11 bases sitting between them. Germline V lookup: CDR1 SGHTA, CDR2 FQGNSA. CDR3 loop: CASSVTGGPQHF. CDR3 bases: TGTGCCAGCAGCGTAACCGGGGGGCCCCAGCATTTT. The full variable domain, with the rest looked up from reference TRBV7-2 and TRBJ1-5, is GAGVSQSPSNKVTEKGKDVELRCDPISGHTALYWYRQSLGQGLEFLIYFQGNSAPDKSGLPSDRFSAERTGGSVSTLTIQRTQQEDSAVYLCASSVTGGPQHFGDGTRLSIL.

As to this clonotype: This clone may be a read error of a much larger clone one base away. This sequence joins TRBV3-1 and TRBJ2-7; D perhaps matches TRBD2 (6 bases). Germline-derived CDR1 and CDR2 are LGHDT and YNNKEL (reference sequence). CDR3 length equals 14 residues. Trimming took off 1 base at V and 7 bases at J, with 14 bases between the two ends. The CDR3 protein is CASSQVTGVHEQYF. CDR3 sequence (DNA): TGTGCCAGCAGCCAAGTAACGGGGGTACATGAGCAGTACTTC.

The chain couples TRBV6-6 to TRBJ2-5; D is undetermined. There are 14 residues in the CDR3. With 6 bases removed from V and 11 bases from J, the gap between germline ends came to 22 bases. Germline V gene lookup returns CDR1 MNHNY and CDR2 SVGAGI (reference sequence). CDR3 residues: CASSKAPDRVWQYF. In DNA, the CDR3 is TGTGCCAGCAGCAAAGCCCCGGACCGGGTGTGGCAGTACTTC.

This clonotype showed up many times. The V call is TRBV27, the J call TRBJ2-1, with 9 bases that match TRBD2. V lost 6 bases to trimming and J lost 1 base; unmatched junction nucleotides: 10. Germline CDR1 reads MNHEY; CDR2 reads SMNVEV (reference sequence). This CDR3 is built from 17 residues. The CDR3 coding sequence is TGTGCCAGCAGGAGGCTAGCGGGGATTATTTCCTACAATGAGCAGTTCTTC. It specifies CASRRLAGIISYNEQFF.

DNA of the CDR3: TGTGCCAGCACTTGGGAGGGGGTTCCAAATTCACCCCTCCACTTT. Translation gives CASTWEGVPNSPLHF. The chain combines TRBV2 with TRBJ1-6; possibly TRBD1 for D (6 bases). CDR3 size: 15 residues. With 7 bases removed from V and 7 bases from J, the gap between germline ends came to 17 bases. Germline CDR1 and CDR2: SNHLY and FYNNEI. The full variable domain, in which reference TRBV2 and TRBJ1-6 provide the parts outside the CDR3, is EPEVTQTPSHQVTQMGQEVILRCVPISNHLYFYWYRQILGQKVEFLVSFYNNEISEKSEIFDDQFSVERPDGSNFTLKIRSTKLEDSAMYFCASTWEGVPNSPLHFGNGTRLTVT.

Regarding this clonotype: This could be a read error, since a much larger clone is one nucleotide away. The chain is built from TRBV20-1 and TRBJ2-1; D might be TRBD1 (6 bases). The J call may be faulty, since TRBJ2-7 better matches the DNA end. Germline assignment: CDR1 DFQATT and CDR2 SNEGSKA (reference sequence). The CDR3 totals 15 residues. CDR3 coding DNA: TGCAGTGCTAGAGCCGGGACACCCTCCTACAATGAGCAGTACTTC. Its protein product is CSARAGTPSYNEQYF.

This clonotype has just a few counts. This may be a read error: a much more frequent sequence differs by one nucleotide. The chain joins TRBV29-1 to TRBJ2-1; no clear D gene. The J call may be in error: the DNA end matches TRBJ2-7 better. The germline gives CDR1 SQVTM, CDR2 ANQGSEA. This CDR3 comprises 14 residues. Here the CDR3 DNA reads TGCAGCGCTCCGAGCCGGCTCTCCTACAATGAGCAGTACTTC. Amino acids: CSAPSRLSYNEQYF.